Sequencing of this TCR beta chain was carried out in a study of T cells in Graves' hyperthyroidism and ophthalmopathy (dated by TCRdb to about 2019). A note on the overall study: Peripheral blood was collected at initial diagnosis, before any treatment. TCR Vbeta CDR3 sequencing of some 140 peripheral blood samples (approximately 44 ophthalmopathy, 75 hyperthyroidism and roughly 17 progressor patients) is reported in the paper. Prospective prediction of ophthalmopathy was tested in an independent validation cohort of 18 to 20 hyperthyroidism patients and some 17 patients who later progressed to ophthalmopathy. The approximately 97 discovery patients were randomly divided into training and test sets at a 7:3 ratio. After blood sampling, hyperthyroidism patients were treated with methimazole at a starting dose of 30 mg daily, and ophthalmopathy patients were treated with high-dose intravenous methylprednisolone. The study also compared thyroid tissue and blood T-cell repertoires from about six Graves' hyperthyroidism patients. To identify distinguishing TCR V-J signatures, a discovery cohort of 95 to 100 patients was used, comprising 43 with Graves' ophthalmopathy and around 57 with stable Graves' hyperthyroidism.

The CDR3, from cysteine to phenylalanine, totals 15 residues. Just CDR3 DNA is preserved here, 45 bases in frame from base 1. CDR1 and CDR2 are read off the germline V gene as MGHRA and YSYEKL. Comments on this clonotype: Its antigen remains unidentified. Mismatch with germline at one junction end may stem from a read error.

Amplification of TCR beta CDR3 regions was carried out from RNA transcripts. A first-round RT-PCR of the TCR CDR3 used the HTBI primer set with the Qiagen OneStep RT-PCR kit. A second multiplex PCR round built the libraries, followed by size selection and purification. Sequencing of the libraries was done on an Illumina HiSeq2000 using paired-end 100 bp reads. The source study handled its data this way. SOAPnuke was used to process the raw data, throwing out any read that contained adapters or uncalled bases, had a mean Phred below 15, or lacked an exact constant-primer or identifier match. COPE v1.2.5 was used to merge high-quality paired reads, and clonotypes were defined as unique nucleotide sequences. MiTCR v1.1 was used to align clonotypes to the IMGT TRBV, TRBD and TRBJ reference segments. Only V-J combinations with frequency above 0.0001, covering approximately 99% of repertoires, were analysed. The TCS score was defined as F50 (clonal expansion) divided by E x V (chaos), with BLOSUM62-based TCRdist calculated between CDR3 peptides within each V-J. Welch's t-statistics and random forest reduced roughly 500 V-J features to roughly 13, which were used in a naive Bayes classifier (R e1071). TCRdb itself trimmed the public reads at Q25 with fastp, ran MiXCR and retained productive beta chains. When rows share a CDR3 protein, they turn into one entry using the most common DNA and genes. TCRdb, rather than the study authors, made the V and J calls. In this sample the table shows hundreds of thousands of distinct CDR3 sequences, approximately 25% of which occur a single time. The top ten constitute 10% to 12% of the sample.

Broad study findings and their caveats: Blood samples also contained most of the expanded thyroid clonotypes (frequency above 0.001), which suggests that blood repertoires may reflect thyroid immune responses. In validation, the model predicted progression to ophthalmopathy with approximately 71% sensitivity and about 72% specificity, a median of around 6.6 months before onset. Sample size was not statistically predetermined, and blinding of investigators to group allocation was not performed. A 13 V-J signature model separated ophthalmopathy from stable hyperthyroidism, with around 88% sensitivity and 81.08% specificity in cross-validation and 80%/75% in testing.

Ophthalmopathy patients had moderately to severely active disease, with a Clinical Activity Score of 3 or more, a NOSPECS grade of 4 or more, and a disease duration of less than 3 months. The study excluded patients with uncontrolled infections, other autoimmune diseases, pregnancy or lactation. Diagnoses relied on clinical symptoms, serum thyroxine and TRAb, thyroid ultrasound and orbital computed tomography. PBMCs were separated from 8 to 10 ml of fresh peripheral blood using Ficoll-Paque density gradient centrifugation. Total RNA was extracted using Trizol reagent, and RNA quality was assessed on an Agilent 2100 Bioanalyzer.

This clonotype originated in a woman aged 25 to 39 with Graves' ophthalmopathy. Sequenced sample: blood. The V and J segments used are TRBV4-1 and TRBJ2-7; the D gene cannot be resolved reliably. The nucleotide sequence is given as TGCGCCAACAGCCAGGCCCTTTTTAGCTCCTACGAGCAGTACTTC. Its coded protein is CANSQALFSSYEQYF.